This T cell receptor beta chain was observed in a study of blood T cell repertoires in COVID-19. Overall study: There were acute and convalescent COVID-19 samples, and they came from the United States, Italy and Spain. Sources were T cells, B-cell-depleted T cells, or PBMCs; the material itself was cDNA or gDNA.

Seattle researchers signed up patients amid active infection and tracked them longitudinally. Source study methods: Researchers report that nucleated cell counts were estimated from reference gene primer amplification. TCRdb's table, derived via immunoSEQ multiplex PCR, lists solely in-frame clones and lacks some. V, J and clone size reflect that table, while D and trimming were determined from the DNA. The sample has about 350,000 clones; about 90% are singletons. The ends were cut back, 2 bases at V and 3 bases at J, with 8 bases in the middle. Per germline, CDR1 GTSNPN and CDR2 SVGIG (reference sequence). This CDR3 comprises 13 residues.

The sequenced sample was peripheral blood. The chain uses TRBV30 and TRBJ1-5; no clear D gene. The TCR sequence derives from a woman in her forties or fifties with COVID-19, enrolled during active disease. CDR3 DNA sequence: TGTGCCTGGAGTACCACTGACAATCAGCCCCAGCATTTT. Protein: CAWSTTDNQPQHF.